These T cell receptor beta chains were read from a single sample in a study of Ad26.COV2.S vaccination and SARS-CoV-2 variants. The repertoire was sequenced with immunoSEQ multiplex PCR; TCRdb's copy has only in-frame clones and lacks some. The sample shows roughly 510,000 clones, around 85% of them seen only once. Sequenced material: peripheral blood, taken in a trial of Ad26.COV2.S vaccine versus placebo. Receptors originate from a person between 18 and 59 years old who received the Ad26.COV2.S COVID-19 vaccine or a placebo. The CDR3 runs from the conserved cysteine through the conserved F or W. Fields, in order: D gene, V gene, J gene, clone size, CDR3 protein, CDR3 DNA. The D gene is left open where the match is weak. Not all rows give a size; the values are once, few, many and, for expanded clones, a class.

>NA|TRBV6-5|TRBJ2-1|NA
CASGKSGTNEQFF
TGTGCCAGCGGCAAGTCAGGGACAAATGAGCAGTTCTTC
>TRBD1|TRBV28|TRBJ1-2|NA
CASSGDRVLGYTF
TGTGCCAGCAGCGGAGACAGGGTTCTTGGCTACACCTTC
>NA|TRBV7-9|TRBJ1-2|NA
CASSLAYGGAGYTF
TGTGCCAGCAGCTTAGCGTACGGGGGTGCTGGCTACACCTTC
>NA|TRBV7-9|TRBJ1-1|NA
CASSSRGGVSRMNTEAFF
TGTGCCAGCAGCTCACGTGGGGGAGTCAGTCGCATGAACACTGAAGCTTTCTTT
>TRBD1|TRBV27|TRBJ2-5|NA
CASSSRDREKETQYF
TGTGCCAGCAGCTCCCGGGACAGGGAGAAAGAGACCCAGTACTTC
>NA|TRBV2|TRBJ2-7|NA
CASGLFSYEQYF
TGTGCCAGCGGCCTCTTCTCCTACGAGCAGTACTTC
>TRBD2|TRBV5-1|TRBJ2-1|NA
CASSPELAGKQFF
TGCGCCAGCAGCCCGGAACTAGCGGGCAAGCAGTTCTTC
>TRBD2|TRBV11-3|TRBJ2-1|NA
CASSTRGTTVEQFF
TGTGCCAGCAGCACCCGTGGGACTACGGTTGAGCAGTTCTTC
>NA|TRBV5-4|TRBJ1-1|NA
CASSLVGVNTEAFF
TGTGCCAGCAGCTTGGTAGGGGTGAACACTGAAGCTTTCTTT
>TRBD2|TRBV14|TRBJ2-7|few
CASSQGGTEDSHRLIYEQYF
TGTGCCAGCAGCCAGGGGGGGACGGAAGACTCTCACCGCTTAATCTACGAGCAGTACTTC
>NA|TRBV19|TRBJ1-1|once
CASSIGGGMNTEAFF
TGTGCCAGTAGTATAGGGGGGGGAATGAACACTGAAGCTTTCTTT
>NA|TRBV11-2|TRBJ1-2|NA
CASSLGVTNYGYTF
TGTGCCAGCAGCTTAGGGGTCACGAACTATGGCTACACCTTC
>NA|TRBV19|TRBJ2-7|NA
CASSTTGTYGEQYF
TGTGCCAGTAGTACCACTGGGACTTACGGCGAGCAGTACTTC
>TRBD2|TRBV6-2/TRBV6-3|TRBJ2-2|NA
CASSQGLATGELFF
TGTGCCAGCAGTCAAGGACTAGCGACCGGGGAGCTGTTTTTT
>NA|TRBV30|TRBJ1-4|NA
CAWSVGASNEKLFF
TGTGCCTGGAGTGTGGGGGCGAGTAATGAAAAACTGTTTTTT
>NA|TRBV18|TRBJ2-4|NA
CASSPFPGQRSNIQYF
TGTGCCAGCTCACCCTTCCCGGGACAAAGGTCGAACATTCAGTACTTC
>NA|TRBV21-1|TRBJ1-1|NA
CASSKALGAGGLVGTEAFF
TGTGCCAGCAGCAAAGCGCTAGGGGCCGGGGGGTTGGTGGGCACTGAAGCTTTCTTT
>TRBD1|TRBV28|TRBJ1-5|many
CASSRTGAGGNQPQHF
TGTGCCAGCAGTCGCACAGGGGCGGGTGGCAATCAGCCCCAGCATTTT
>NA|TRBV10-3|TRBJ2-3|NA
CAIGERHGRTDTQYF
TGTGCCATCGGTGAGAGACACGGCCGAACAGATACGCAGTATTTT
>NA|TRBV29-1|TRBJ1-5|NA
CSALGGDQPQHF
TGCAGCGCCCTCGGGGGGGATCAGCCCCAGCATTTT
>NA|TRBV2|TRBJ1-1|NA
CASHQSANTEAFF
TGTGCCAGCCACCAGTCTGCGAACACTGAAGCTTTCTTT
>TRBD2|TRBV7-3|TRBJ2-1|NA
CASSRTSDVNEQFF
TGTGCCAGCAGCAGGACTAGTGACGTTAATGAGCAGTTCTTC
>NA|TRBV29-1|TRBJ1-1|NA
CSVEGTENRGNTEAFF
TGCAGCGTTGAAGGGACAGAGAACCGGGGTAACACTGAAGCTTTCTTT
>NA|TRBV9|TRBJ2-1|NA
CASSVGSSRGNEQFF
TGTGCCAGCAGCGTAGGGAGCTCCAGGGGCAATGAGCAGTTCTTC
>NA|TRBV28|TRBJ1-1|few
CASSFSDNLMNTEAFF
TGTGCCAGCAGTTTCAGCGACAACCTTATGAACACTGAAGCTTTCTTT
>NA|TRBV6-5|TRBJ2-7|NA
CASSPDSSEYGQYF
TGTGCCAGCAGCCCGGACAGTTCCGAGTATGGGCAGTACTTC
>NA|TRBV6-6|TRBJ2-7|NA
CASEERTGSYEQYF
TGTGCCAGCGAGGAAAGGACGGGATCCTACGAGCAGTACTTC
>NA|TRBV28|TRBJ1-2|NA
CASSLSRVQYGYTF
TGTGCCAGCAGTTTAAGCAGGGTACAGTATGGCTACACCTTC
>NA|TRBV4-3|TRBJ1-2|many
CASSQVVHYGYTF
TGCGCCAGCAGCCAAGTAGTCCACTATGGCTACACCTTC
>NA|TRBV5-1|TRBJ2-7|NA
CASSPLREGGYEQYF
TGCGCCAGCAGCCCACTTCGCGAAGGAGGGTACGAGCAGTACTTC
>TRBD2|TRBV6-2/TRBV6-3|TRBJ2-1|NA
CASRLAGSYNEQFF
TGTGCCAGCCGCCTAGCGGGCTCCTACAATGAGCAGTTCTTC
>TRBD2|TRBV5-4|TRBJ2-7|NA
CASSWDSGGQYF
TGTGCCAGCAGCTGGGACTCGGGGGGGCAGTACTTC
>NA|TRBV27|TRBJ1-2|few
CASSLGAGNYGYTF
TGTGCCAGCAGTTTAGGGGCAGGGAACTATGGCTACACCTTC
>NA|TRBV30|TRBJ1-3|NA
CAWSRAGGTGNTIYF
TGTGCCTGGAGTCGGGCGGGGGGCACTGGAAACACCATATATTTT
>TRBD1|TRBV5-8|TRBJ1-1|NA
CASSAGQGRGTEAFF
TGTGCCAGCAGCGCCGGACAGGGGCGGGGCACTGAAGCTTTCTTT
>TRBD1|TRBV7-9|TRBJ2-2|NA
CASSFPRGVRGRNTGELFF
TGTGCCAGCAGCTTCCCCCGAGGGGTCAGGGGGAGGAACACCGGGGAGCTGTTTTTT
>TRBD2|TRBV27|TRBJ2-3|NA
CASGGGGLDTQYF
TGTGCCAGCGGGGGGGGAGGGCTGGATACGCAGTATTTT
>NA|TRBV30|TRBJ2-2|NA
CAWSVQGWELFF
TGTGCCTGGAGTGTACAGGGTTGGGAGCTGTTTTTT
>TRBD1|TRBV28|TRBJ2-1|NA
CASSLRQGMGNEQFF
TGTGCCAGCAGTTTACGACAGGGTATGGGCAATGAGCAGTTCTTC
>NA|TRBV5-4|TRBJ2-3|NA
CASSLSGTDTQYF
TGTGCCAGCAGCCTGAGCGGCACAGATACGCAGTATTTT
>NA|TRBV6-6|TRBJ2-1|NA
CASSPLSGGTSYNEQFF
TGTGCCAGCAGTCCTCTTTCCGGAGGGACTTCCTACAATGAGCAGTTCTTC
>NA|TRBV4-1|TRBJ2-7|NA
CASSQGPVREQYF
TGCGCCAGCAGCCAAGGCCCGGTAAGGGAGCAGTACTTC
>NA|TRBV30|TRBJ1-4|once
CAWSMGEKLFF
TGTGCCTGGAGTATGGGTGAAAAACTGTTTTTT
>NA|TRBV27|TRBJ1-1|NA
CASKKPTGGTEAFF
TGTGCCAGCAAAAAACCAACAGGAGGCACTGAAGCTTTCTTT
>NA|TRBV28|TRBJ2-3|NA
CASSLPTSGRGDTQYF
TGTGCCAGCAGTTTACCAACTTCCGGCCGGGGGGATACGCAGTATTTT